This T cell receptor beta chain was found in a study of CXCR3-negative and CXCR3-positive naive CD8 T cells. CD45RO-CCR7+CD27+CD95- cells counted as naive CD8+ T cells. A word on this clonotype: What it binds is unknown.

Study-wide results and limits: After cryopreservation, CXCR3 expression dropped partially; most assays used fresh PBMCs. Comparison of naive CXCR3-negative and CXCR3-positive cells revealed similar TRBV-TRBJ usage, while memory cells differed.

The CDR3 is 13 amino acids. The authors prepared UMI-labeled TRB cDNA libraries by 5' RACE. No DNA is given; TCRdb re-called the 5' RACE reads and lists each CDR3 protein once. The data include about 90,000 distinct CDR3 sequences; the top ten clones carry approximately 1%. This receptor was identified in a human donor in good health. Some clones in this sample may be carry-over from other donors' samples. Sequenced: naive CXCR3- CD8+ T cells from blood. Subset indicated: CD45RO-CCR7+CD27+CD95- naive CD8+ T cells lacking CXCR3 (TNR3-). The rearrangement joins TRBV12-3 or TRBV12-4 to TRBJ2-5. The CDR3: CASSNFVQETQYF.